This is a list of T cell receptor beta chains from one sample in a study of T cell responses to AZD1222 COVID-19 vaccine. Sequenced by immunoSEQ multiplex PCR; TCRdb stores in-frame clones only, minus some. The table records 90,000 to 120,000 clones, roughly 87% of them present only once. The specimen was peripheral blood, collected on day 0 of AZD1222 vaccination. Receptors were obtained from an adult in good health. The CDR3 runs from the conserved cysteine through the conserved F or W. Fields, in order: J gene, V gene, clone size, D gene, CDR3 DNA, CDR3 protein. D genes are given only for firm matches. The size entry is marked missing in some rows and otherwise reads once, few, many or a size class.

j_call: TRBJ1-5
v_call: TRBV6-1
clone_size: .
d_call: .
cdr3_nt: TGTGCCAGCACCCAAAGGGCTAATCAGCCCCAGCATTTT
cdr3_aa: CASTQRANQPQHF

j_call: TRBJ1-1
v_call: TRBV6-6
clone_size: .
d_call: .
cdr3_nt: TGTGCCAGCATTCGAGGGGCTGCGAACACTGAAGCTTTCTTT
cdr3_aa: CASIRGAANTEAFF

j_call: TRBJ2-1
v_call: TRBV7-9
clone_size: .
d_call: .
cdr3_nt: TGTGCCAGCAGCGGAATGCAAAATGAGCAGTTCTTC
cdr3_aa: CASSGMQNEQFF

j_call: TRBJ1-6
v_call: TRBV27
clone_size: .
d_call: .
cdr3_nt: TGTGCCAGCAGTTTATGGGGGGTTAGTAATTCACCCCTCCACTTT
cdr3_aa: CASSLWGVSNSPLHF

j_call: TRBJ2-7
v_call: TRBV18
clone_size: .
d_call: TRBD1
cdr3_nt: TGTGCCAGCTCACACCGGGACAGGGGGCGGTACGAGCAGTACTTC
cdr3_aa: CASSHRDRGRYEQYF

j_call: TRBJ2-6
v_call: TRBV7-6
clone_size: .
d_call: .
cdr3_nt: TGTGCCAGCAGCTTATTGGGGGCTGGGGCCAACGTCCTGACTTTC
cdr3_aa: CASSLLGAGANVLTF

j_call: TRBJ2-7
v_call: TRBV5-1
clone_size: .
d_call: TRBD1
cdr3_nt: TGCGCCAGCAGTAGGGACAGGCGGCACCACGAGCAGTACTTC
cdr3_aa: CASSRDRRHHEQYF

j_call: TRBJ1-5
v_call: TRBV6-2/TRBV6-3
clone_size: .
d_call: .
cdr3_nt: TGTGCCAGCAGTTACGGCAATCTCTATCAGCCCCAGCATTTT
cdr3_aa: CASSYGNLYQPQHF

j_call: TRBJ2-1
v_call: TRBV9
clone_size: .
d_call: .
cdr3_nt: TGTGCCAGCAGCGTAGTTTCTCAGGGCCCGTACAATGAGCAGTTCTTC
cdr3_aa: CASSVVSQGPYNEQFF

j_call: TRBJ2-7
v_call: TRBV3-1/TRBV3-2
clone_size: .
d_call: .
cdr3_nt: TGTGCCAGTCAAGCTGGTAGATCTAGTTCCTACGAGCAGTACTTC
cdr3_aa: CASQAGRSSSYEQYF

j_call: TRBJ1-2
v_call: TRBV6-5
clone_size: .
d_call: .
cdr3_nt: TGTGCCAGCAGTTCCGTCCTAACAGGAGGAGGCTACACCTTC
cdr3_aa: CASSSVLTGGGYTF

j_call: TRBJ1-2
v_call: TRBV30
clone_size: .
d_call: .
cdr3_nt: TGTGCCTGGAGTGTACGAGGCAGCCACTATGGCTACACCTTC
cdr3_aa: CAWSVRGSHYGYTF

j_call: TRBJ2-1
v_call: TRBV4-3
clone_size: .
d_call: .
cdr3_nt: TGCGCCAGCAGCCCTCGCGTTAGCGGATACAATGAGCAGTTCTTC
cdr3_aa: CASSPRVSGYNEQFF

j_call: TRBJ2-5
v_call: TRBV19
clone_size: .
d_call: TRBD2
cdr3_nt: TGTGCCAGTAGGAAGACTAGCGGGAGGCACCAAGAGACCCAGTACTTC
cdr3_aa: CASRKTSGRHQETQYF

j_call: TRBJ2-2
v_call: TRBV18
clone_size: .
d_call: .
cdr3_nt: TGTGCCAGCTCACCCATGAACACCGGGGAGCTGTTTTTT
cdr3_aa: CASSPMNTGELFF

j_call: TRBJ1-1
v_call: TRBV28
clone_size: .
d_call: .
cdr3_nt: TGTGCCAGCGCCTTTCCCCCTTTGAACACTGAAGCTTTCTTT
cdr3_aa: CASAFPPLNTEAFF

j_call: TRBJ1-6
v_call: TRBV15
clone_size: .
d_call: .
cdr3_nt: TGTGCCACCAGCAGCGGGAGACCTAAAGATTCACCCCTCCACTTT
cdr3_aa: CATSSGRPKDSPLHF

j_call: TRBJ1-2
v_call: TRBV28
clone_size: .
d_call: TRBD1
cdr3_nt: TGTGCCAGCAGTCGACAGGGCTATGGCTACACCTTC
cdr3_aa: CASSRQGYGYTF

j_call: TRBJ1-5
v_call: TRBV7-2
clone_size: once
d_call: .
cdr3_nt: TGTGCCAGCAGCCGGGACAACCATCAGCCCCAGCATTTT
cdr3_aa: CASSRDNHQPQHF

j_call: TRBJ2-7
v_call: TRBV7-2
clone_size: .
d_call: .
cdr3_nt: TGTGCCAGCAGCTTAAAGCACAGGGAAGGGGAGCAGTACTTC
cdr3_aa: CASSLKHREGEQYF

j_call: TRBJ1-3
v_call: TRBV5-1
clone_size: .
d_call: .
cdr3_nt: TGCGCCAGCAGCTCTAAGGGGTCTGGAAACACCATATATTTT
cdr3_aa: CASSSKGSGNTIYF

j_call: TRBJ2-2
v_call: TRBV4-3
clone_size: .
d_call: TRBD2
cdr3_nt: TGCGCCAGCAGCCAAGGGTCCAAGGGACTAGCGGGATACATCGGGGAGCTGTTTTTT
cdr3_aa: CASSQGSKGLAGYIGELFF